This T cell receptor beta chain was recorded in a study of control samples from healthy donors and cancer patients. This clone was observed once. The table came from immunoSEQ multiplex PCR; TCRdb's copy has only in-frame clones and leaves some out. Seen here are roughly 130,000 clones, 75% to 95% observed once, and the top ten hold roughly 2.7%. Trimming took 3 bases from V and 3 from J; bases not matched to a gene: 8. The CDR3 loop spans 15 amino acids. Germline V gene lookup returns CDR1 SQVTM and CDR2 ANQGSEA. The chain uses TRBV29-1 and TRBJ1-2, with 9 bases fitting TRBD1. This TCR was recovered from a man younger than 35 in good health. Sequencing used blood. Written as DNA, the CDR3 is TGCAGCGTTGACGCAGCTCGGACAGGGGACTATGGCTACACCTTC. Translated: CSVDAARTGDYGYTF.